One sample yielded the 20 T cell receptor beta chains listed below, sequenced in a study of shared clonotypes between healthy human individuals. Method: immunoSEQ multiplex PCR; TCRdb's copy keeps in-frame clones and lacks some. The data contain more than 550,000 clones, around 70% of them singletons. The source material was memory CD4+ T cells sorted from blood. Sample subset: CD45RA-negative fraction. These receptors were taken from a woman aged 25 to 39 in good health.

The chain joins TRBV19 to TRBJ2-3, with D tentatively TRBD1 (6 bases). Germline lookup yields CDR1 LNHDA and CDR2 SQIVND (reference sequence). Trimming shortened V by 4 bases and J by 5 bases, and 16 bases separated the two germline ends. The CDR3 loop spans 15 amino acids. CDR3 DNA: TGTGCCAGTAGTACGTCTTTATCGGGACAAGATACGCAGTATTTT. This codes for CASSTSLSGQDTQYF.

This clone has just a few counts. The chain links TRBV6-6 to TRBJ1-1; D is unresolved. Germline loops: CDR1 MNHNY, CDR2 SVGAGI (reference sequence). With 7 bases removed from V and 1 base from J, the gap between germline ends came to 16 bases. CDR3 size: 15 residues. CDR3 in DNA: TGTGCCAGCACCCCCTTGGGAACGGAGAACACTGAAGCTTTCTTT. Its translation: CASTPLGTENTEAFF.

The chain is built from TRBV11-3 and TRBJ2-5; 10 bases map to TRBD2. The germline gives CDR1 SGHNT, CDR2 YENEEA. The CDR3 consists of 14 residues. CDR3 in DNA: TGTGCAGTGCGGGCTAGCGGGAGACTGGAGACCCAGTACTTC. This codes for CAVRASGRLETQYF.

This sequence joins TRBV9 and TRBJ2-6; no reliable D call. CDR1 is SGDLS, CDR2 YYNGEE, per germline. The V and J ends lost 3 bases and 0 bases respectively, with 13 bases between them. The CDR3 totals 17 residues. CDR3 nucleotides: TGTGCCAGCAGCGCCCTCAGGATCAACTCTGGGGCCAACGTCCTGACTTTC. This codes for CASSALRINSGANVLTF.

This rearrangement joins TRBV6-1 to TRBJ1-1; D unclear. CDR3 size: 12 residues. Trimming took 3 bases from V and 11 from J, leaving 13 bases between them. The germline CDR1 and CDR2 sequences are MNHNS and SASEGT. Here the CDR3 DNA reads TGTGCCAGCAGTGACCCCAGTACGAGGGCTTTCTTT. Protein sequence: CASSDPSTRAFF.

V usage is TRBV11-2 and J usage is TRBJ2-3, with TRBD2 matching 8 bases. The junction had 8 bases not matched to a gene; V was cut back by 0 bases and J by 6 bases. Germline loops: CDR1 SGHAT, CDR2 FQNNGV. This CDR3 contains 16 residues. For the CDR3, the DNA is TGTGCCAGCAGCTTAGAGGTCGCGCGGGAGGAGGATACGCAGTATTTT. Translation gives CASSLEVAREEDTQYF.

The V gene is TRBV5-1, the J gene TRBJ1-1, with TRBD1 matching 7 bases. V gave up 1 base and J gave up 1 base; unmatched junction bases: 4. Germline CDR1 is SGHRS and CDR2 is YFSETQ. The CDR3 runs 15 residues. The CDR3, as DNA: TGCGCCAGCAGCTTGAGACAGGGTAGGAACACTGAAGCTTTCTTT. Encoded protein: CASSLRQGRNTEAFF.

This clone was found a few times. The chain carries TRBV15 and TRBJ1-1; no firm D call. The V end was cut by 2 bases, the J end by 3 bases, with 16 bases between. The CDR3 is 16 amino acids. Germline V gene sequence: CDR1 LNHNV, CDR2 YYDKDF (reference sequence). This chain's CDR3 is CATSRSPNSQDTEAFF. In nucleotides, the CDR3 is TGTGCCACCAGCAGAAGCCCAAATTCGCAGGACACTGAAGCTTTCTTT.

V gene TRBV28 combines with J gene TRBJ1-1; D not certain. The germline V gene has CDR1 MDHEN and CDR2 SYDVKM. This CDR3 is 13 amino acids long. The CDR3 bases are TGTGCAGTTCGTGGGAGCGCGAGGACGATGGCTTTCTTT. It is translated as CAVRGSARTMAFF.

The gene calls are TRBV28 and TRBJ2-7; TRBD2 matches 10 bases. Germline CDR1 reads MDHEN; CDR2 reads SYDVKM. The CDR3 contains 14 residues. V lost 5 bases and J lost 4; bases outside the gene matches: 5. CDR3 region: CASSAPGLAYEQYF. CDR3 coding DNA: TGTGCCAGCAGTGCGCCGGGACTAGCGTACGAGCAGTACTTC.

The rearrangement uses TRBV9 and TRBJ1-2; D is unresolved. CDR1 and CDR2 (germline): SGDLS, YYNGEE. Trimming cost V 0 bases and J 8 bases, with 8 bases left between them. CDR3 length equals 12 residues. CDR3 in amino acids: CASSVDEEGYTF. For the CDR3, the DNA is TGTGCCAGCAGCGTAGATGAGGAGGGCTACACCTTC.

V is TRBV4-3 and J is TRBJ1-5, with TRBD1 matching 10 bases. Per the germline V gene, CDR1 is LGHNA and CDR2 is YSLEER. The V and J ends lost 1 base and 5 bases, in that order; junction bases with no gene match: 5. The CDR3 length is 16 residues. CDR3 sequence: CASSQGPGQGYQPQHF. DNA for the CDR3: TGCGCCAGCAGCCAAGGCCCGGGACAGGGGTATCAGCCCCAGCATTTT.

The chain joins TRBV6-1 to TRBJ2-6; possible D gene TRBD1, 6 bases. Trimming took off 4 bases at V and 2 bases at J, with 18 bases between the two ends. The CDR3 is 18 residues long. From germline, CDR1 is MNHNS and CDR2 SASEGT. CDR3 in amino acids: CASSAGGNRVPGANVLTF. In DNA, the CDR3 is TGTGCCAGCAGTGCCGGAGGAAACAGGGTCCCTGGGGCCAACGTCCTGACTTTC.

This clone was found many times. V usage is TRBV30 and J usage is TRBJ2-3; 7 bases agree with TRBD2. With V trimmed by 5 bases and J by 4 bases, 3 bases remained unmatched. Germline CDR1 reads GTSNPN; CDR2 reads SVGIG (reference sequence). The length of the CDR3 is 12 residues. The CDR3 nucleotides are TGTGCCTGGGGGCGGGAGTCAGATACGCAGTATTTT. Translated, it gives CAWGRESDTQYF.

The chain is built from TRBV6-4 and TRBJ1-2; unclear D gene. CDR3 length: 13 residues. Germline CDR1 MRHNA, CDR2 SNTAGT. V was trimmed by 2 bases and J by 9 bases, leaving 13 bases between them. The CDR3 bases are TGTGCCAGCAGTGACCCGGTTGGTAGGAGCTACACCTTC. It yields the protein CASSDPVGRSYTF.

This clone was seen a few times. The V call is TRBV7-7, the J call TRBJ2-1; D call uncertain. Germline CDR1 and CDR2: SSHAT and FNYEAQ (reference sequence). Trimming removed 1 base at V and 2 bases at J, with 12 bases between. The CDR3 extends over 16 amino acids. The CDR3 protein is CASSLEATATYNEQFF. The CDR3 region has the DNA TGTGCCAGCAGCTTAGAAGCTACCGCAACCTACAATGAGCAGTTCTTC.

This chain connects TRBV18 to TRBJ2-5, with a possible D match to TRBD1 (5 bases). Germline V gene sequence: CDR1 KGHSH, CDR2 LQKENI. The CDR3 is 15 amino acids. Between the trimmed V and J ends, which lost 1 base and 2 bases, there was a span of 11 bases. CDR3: CASSPRQGSQETQYF. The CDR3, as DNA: TGTGCCAGCTCACCACGGCAGGGATCTCAAGAGACCCAGTACTTC.

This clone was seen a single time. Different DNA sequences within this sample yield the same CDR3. This CDR3 reads CAITPGLSYEQYF. The DNA for the CDR3 is TGTGCCATCACTCCGGGCCTCTCCTACGAGCAGTACTTC. The chain carries TRBV10-3 and TRBJ2-7; no definite D call. Germline lookup yields CDR1 ENHRY and CDR2 SYGVKD. CDR3 length: 13 amino acids. With 7 bases removed from V and 0 bases from J, the gap between germline ends came to 10 bases.

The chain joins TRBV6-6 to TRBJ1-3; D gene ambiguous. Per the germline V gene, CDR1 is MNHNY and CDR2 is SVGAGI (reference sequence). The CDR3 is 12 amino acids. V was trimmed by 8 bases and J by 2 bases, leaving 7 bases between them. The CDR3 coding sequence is TGTGCCAGCTTGAGTACTGGAAACACCATATATTTT. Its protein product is CASLSTGNTIYF.

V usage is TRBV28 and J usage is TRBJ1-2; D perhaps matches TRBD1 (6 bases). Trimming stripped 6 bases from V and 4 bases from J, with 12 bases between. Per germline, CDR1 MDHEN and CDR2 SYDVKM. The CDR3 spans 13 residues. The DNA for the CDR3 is TGTGCCAGCAGGGTAGACAGGAGCTATGGCTACACCTTC. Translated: CASRVDRSYGYTF.